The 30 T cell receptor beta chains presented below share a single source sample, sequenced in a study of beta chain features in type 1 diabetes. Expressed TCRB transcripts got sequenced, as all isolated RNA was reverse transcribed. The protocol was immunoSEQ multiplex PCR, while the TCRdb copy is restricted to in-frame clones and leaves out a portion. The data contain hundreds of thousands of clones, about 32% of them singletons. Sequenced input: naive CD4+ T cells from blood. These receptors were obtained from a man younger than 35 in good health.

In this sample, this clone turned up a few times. CDR3 sequence reads: CASSLAPGTSGYNEQFF. The CDR3 nucleotides are TGTGCCAGCAGCTTAGCGCCCGGGACTAGCGGTTACAATGAGCAGTTCTTC. The V gene is TRBV7-2, the J gene TRBJ2-1, with 11 positions matching TRBD2. The germline V gene has CDR1 SGHTA and CDR2 FQGNSA. The trim removed 0 bases at V and 4 bases at J, leaving 5 bases unmatched. This CDR3 has 17 residues.

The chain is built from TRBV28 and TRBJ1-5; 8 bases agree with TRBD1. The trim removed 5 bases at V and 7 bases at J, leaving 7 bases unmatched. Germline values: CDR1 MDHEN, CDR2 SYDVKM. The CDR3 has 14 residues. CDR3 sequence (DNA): TGTGCCAGCAGTCGACAGGGGAGAGGACAGCCCCAGCATTTT. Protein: CASSRQGRGQPQHF.

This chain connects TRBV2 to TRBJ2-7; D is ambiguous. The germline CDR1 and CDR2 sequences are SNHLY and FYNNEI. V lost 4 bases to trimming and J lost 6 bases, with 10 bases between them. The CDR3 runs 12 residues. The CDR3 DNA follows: TGTGCCAGCAGTGGCTGGGGTGGCGAGCAGTACTTC. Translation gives CASSGWGGEQYF.

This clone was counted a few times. The CDR3, as DNA: TGTGCCAGCAAGGAGGAGTTGGGTGAGCAGTTCTTC. Its protein product is CASKEELGEQFF. This rearrangement joins TRBV25-1 to TRBJ2-1; possibly TRBD2 for D (5 bases). Trimming took off 7 bases at V and 9 bases at J, with 13 bases between the two ends. CDR1 MGHDK and CDR2 SYGVNS come from the germline V gene. The CDR3 spans 12 residues. Filled out from reference TRBV25-1 and TRBJ2-1, the complete variable domain reads EADIYQTPRYLVIGTGKKITLECSQTMGHDKMYWYQQDPGMELHLIHYSYGVNSTEKGDLSSESTVSRIRTEHFPLTLESARPSHTSQYLCASKEELGEQFFGPGTRLTVL.

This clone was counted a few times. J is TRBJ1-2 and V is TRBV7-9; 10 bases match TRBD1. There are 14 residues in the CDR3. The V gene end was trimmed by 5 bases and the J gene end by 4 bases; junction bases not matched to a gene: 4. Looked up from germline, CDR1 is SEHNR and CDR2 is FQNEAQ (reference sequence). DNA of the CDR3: TGTGCCAGCAGCCACCGGGACAGGGGCTATGGCTACACCTTC. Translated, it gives CASSHRDRGYGYTF.

CDR3 loop: CAISGTSGRASYNEQFF. Written as DNA, the CDR3 is TGTGCCATCAGTGGGACTAGCGGGAGGGCGTCCTACAATGAGCAGTTCTTC. The gene calls are TRBV10-3 and TRBJ2-1; 15 nucleotides line up with TRBD2. Germline V gene lookup returns CDR1 ENHRY and CDR2 SYGVKD. The CDR3 loop spans 17 amino acids. Unmatched junction bases numbered 2, after V lost 4 bases and J lost 1 base.

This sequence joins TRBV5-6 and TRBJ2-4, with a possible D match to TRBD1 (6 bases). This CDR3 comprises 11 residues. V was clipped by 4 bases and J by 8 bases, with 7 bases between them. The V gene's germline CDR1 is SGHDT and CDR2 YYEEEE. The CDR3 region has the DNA TGTGCCAGCAGCCACAGGGACATTCAGTACTTC. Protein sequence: CASSHRDIQYF.

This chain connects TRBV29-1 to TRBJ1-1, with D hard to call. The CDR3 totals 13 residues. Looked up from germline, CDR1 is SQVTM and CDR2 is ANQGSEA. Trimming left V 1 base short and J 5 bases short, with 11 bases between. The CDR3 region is CSVEVGRATEAFF. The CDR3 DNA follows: TGCAGCGTTGAAGTAGGGAGGGCGACTGAAGCTTTCTTT.

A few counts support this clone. The CDR3 DNA reads as TGTGCCAGCAGCACAGACAGGGTAACTTCAAATGAGCAGTTCTTC. Its translation is CASSTDRVTSNEQFF. This chain joins TRBV7-9 and TRBJ2-1; 7 positions agree with TRBD1. Germline lookup yields CDR1 SEHNR and CDR2 FQNEAQ (reference sequence). With V trimmed by 5 bases and J by 7 bases, 11 bases remained unmatched. This CDR3 has 15 residues.

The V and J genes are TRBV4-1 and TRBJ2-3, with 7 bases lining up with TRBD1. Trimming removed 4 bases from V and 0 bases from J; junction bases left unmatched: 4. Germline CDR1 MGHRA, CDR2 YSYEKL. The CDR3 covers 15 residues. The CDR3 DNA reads TGCGCCAGCAGCCGGACAGGAACTAGCACAGATACGCAGTATTTT. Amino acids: CASSRTGTSTDTQYF.

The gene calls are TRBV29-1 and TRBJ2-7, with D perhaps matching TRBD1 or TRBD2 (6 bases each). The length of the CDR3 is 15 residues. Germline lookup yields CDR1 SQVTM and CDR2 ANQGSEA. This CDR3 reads CCARRGADSSYEQYF. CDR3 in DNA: TGCTGCGCCCGAAGGGGGGCAGATAGCTCCTACGAGCAGTACTTC.

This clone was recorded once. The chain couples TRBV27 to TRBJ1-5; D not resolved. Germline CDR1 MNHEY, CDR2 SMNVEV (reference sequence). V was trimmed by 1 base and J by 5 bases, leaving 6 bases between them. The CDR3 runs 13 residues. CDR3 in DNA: TGTGCCAGCAGTTTATTTGGTGATCAGCCCCAGCATTTT. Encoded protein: CASSLFGDQPQHF.

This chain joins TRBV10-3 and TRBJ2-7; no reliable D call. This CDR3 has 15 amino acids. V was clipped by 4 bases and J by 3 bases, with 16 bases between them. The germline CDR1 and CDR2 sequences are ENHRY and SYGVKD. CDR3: CAISGGRFPDYEQYF. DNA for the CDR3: TGTGCCATCAGTGGGGGTCGGTTTCCGGACTACGAGCAGTACTTC.

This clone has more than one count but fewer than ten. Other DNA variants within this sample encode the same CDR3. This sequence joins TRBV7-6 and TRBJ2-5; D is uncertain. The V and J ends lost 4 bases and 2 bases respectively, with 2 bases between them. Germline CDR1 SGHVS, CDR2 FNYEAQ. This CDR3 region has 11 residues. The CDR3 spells CASSSQETQYF. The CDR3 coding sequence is TGTGCCAGCAGCTCTCAAGAGACCCAGTACTTC.

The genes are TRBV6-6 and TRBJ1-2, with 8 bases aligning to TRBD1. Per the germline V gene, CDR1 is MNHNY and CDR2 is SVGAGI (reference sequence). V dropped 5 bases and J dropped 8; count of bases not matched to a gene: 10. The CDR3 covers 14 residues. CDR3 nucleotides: TGTGCCAGCAGTAGGCTTCTACAGGGGGACGGCTACACCTTC. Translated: CASSRLLQGDGYTF.

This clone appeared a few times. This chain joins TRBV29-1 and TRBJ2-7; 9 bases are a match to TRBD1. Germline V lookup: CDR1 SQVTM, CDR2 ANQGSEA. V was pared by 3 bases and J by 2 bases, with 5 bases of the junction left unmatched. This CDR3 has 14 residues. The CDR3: CSVERRDRAYEQYF. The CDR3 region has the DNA TGCAGCGTTGAGCGCCGGGACAGGGCCTACGAGCAGTACTTC.

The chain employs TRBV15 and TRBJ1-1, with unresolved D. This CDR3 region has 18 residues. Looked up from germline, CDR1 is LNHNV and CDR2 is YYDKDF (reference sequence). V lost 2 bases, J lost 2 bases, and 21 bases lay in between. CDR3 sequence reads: CATSRIFGSWGDNTEAFF. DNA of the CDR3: TGTGCCACCAGCAGAATATTTGGATCATGGGGTGATAACACTGAAGCTTTCTTT.

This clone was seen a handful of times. As DNA, the CDR3 is TGCAGCGCTCACACCCCGGGACTCCAGGCCAATGAGCAGTTCTTC. Protein: CSAHTPGLQANEQFF. This chain links TRBV29-1 with TRBJ2-1, with D maybe TRBD2 (6 bases). Germline values: CDR1 SQVTM, CDR2 ANQGSEA. This CDR3 region has 15 residues. Trimming stripped 7 bases from V and 6 bases from J, with 22 bases between.

The CDR3 sequence: CAWSVLLRAYEQYF. The CDR3 bases are TGTGCCTGGAGTGTACTTTTGAGGGCCTACGAGCAGTACTTC. The chain employs TRBV30 and TRBJ2-7, with TRBD2 as a possible D gene (5 bases). The CDR3 loop spans 14 amino acids. Germline loops: CDR1 GTSNPN, CDR2 SVGIG (reference sequence). Trimming pared 0 bases from V and 2 bases from J, leaving 11 bases between.

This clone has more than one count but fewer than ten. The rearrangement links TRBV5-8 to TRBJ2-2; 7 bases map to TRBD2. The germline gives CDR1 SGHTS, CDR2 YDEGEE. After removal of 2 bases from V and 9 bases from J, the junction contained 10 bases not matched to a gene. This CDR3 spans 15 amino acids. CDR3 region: CASSFYLGGSRELFF. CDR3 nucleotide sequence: TGTGCCAGCAGCTTTTATCTTGGCGGGAGCCGGGAGCTGTTTTTT.

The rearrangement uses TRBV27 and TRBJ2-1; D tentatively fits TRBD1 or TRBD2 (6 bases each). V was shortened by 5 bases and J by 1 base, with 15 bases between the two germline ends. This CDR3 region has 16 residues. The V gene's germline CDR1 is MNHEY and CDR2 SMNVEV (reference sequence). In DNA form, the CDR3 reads TGTGCCAGCAGTCCCATAGGGGGGATTTCCTACAATGAGCAGTTCTTC. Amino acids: CASSPIGGISYNEQFF.

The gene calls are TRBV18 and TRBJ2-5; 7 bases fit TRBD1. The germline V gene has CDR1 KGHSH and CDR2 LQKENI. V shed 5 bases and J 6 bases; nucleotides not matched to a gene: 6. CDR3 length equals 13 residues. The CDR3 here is CASSDDRAQTQYF. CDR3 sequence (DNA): TGTGCCAGCTCAGACGACAGGGCGCAGACCCAGTACTTC.

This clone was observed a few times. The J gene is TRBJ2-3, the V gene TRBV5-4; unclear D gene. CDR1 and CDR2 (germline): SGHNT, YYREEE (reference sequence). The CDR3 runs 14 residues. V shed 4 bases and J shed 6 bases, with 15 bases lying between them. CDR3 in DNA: TGTGCCAGCAGCAAGCGTGACATAGGGGATACGCAGTATTTT. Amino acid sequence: CASSKRDIGDTQYF.

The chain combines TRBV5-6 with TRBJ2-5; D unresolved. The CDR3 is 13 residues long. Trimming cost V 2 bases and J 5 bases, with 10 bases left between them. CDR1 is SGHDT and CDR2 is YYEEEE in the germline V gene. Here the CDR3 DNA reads TGTGCCAGCAGCTTCGTTTTAGGGGAGACCCAGTACTTC. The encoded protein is CASSFVLGETQYF.

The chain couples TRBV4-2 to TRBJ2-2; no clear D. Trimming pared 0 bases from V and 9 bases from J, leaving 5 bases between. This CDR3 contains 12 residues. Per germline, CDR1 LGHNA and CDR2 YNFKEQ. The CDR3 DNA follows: TGTGCCAGCAGCCAAGATGGGAGGGAGCTGTTTTTT. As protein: CASSQDGRELFF.

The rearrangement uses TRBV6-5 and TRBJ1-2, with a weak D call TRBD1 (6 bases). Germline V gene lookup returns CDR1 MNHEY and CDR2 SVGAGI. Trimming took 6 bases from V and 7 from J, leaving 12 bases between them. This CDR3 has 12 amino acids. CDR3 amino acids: CASRYRVGGYTF. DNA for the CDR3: TGTGCCAGCAGATACAGGGTCGGTGGCTACACCTTC.

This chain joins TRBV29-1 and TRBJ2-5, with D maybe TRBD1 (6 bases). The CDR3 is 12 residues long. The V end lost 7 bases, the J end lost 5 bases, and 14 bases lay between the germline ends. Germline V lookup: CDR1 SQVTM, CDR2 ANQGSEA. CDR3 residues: CSALQGVETQYF. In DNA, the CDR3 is TGCAGCGCCCTACAGGGAGTGGAGACCCAGTACTTC.

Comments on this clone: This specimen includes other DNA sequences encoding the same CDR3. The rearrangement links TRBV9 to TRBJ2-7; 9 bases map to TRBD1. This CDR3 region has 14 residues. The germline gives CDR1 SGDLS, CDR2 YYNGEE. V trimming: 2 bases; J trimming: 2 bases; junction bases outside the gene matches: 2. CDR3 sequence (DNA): TGTGCCAGCAGCGTTGGGACAGGGACCTACGAGCAGTACTTC. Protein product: CASSVGTGTYEQYF.

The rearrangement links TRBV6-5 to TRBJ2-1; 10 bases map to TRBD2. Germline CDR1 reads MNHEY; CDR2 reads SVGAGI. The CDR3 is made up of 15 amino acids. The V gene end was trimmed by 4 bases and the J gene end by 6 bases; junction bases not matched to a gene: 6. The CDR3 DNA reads TGTGCCAGCAGTTCTAGCGGGAGACTATCCAATGAGCAGTTCTTC. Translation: CASSSSGRLSNEQFF.

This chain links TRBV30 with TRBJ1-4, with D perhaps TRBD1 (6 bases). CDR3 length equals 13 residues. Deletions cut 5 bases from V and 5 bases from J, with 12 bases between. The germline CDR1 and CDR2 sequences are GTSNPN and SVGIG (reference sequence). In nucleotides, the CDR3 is TGTGCCTGGTCCCGGACAGACAATGAAAAACTGTTTTTT. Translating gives CAWSRTDNEKLFF.